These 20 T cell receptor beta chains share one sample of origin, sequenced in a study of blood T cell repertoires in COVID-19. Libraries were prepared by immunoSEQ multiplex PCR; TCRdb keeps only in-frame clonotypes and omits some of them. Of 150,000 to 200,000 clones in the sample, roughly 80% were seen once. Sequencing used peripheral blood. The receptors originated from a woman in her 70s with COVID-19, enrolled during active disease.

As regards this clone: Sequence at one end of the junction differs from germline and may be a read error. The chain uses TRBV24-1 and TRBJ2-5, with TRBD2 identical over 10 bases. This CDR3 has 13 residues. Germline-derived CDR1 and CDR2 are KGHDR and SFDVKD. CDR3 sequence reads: CATSSSYSSGSNF. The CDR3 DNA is TGTGCCACCAGTTCTTCTTATTCTAGCGGGAGTAACTTC.

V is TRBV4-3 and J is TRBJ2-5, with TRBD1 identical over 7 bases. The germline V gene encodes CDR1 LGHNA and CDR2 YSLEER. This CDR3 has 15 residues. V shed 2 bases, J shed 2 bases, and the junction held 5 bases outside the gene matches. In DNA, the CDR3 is TGCGCCAGCAGCCAATCGGGGACAGCTCAAGAGACCCAGTACTTC. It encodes CASSQSGTAQETQYF.

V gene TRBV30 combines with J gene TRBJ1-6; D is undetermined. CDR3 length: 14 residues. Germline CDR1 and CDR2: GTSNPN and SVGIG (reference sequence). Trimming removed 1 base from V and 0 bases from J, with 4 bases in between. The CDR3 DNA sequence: TGTGCCTGGAGTGCCGGCTCCTATAATTCACCCCTCCACTTT. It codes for CAWSAGSYNSPLHF.

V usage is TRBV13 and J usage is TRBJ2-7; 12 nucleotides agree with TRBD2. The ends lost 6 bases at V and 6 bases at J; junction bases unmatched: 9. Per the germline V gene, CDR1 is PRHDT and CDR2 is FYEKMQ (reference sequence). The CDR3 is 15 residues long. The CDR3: CASRRARTSGAEQYF. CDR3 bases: TGTGCCAGCAGGCGGGCCCGGACTAGCGGGGCCGAGCAGTACTTC.

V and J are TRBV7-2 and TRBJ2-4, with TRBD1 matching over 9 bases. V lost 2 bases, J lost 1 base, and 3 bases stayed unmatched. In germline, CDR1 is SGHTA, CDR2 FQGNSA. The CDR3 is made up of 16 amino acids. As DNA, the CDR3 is TGTGCCAGCAGCTTAACAGGGGGCGCGGCCAAAAACATTCAGTACTTC. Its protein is CASSLTGGAAKNIQYF.

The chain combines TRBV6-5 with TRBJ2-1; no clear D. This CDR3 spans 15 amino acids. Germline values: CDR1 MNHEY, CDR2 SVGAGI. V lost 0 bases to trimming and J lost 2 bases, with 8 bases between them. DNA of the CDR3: TGTGCCAGCAGTTACTCGCATGAGCCCTACAATGAGCAGTTCTTC. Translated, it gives CASSYSHEPYNEQFF.

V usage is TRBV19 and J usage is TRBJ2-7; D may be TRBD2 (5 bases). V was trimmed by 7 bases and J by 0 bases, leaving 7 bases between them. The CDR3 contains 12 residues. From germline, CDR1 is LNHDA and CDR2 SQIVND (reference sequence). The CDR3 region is CASTDYSYEQYF. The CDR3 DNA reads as TGTGCCAGTACCGACTACTCCTACGAGCAGTACTTC.

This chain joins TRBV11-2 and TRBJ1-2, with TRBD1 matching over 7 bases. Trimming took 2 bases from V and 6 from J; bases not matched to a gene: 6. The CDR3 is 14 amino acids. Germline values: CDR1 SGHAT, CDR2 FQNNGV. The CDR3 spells CASSLIRDSDGYTF. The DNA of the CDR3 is TGTGCCAGCAGCTTAATCAGGGACAGCGATGGCTACACCTTC.

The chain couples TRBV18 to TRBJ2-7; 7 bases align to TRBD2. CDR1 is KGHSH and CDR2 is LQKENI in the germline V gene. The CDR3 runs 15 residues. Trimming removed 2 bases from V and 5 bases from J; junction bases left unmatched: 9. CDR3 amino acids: CASSPRIEGGNEQYF. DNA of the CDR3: TGTGCCAGCTCACCAAGAATAGAGGGAGGGAACGAGCAGTACTTC.

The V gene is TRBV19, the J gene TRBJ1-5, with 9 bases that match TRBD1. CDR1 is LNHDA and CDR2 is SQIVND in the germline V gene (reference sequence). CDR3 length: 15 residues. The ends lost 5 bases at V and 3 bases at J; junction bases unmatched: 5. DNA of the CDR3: TGTGCCAGTAGTGGGACAGGGCAGGCCAATCAGCCCCAGCATTTT. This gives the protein CASSGTGQANQPQHF.

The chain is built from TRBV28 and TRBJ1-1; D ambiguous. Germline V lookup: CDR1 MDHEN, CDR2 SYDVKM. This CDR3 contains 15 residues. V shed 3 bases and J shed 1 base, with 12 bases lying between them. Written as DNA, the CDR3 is TGTGCCAGCAGTTTCTTTGCAGGTTCGAACACTGAAGCTTTCTTT. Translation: CASSFFAGSNTEAFF.

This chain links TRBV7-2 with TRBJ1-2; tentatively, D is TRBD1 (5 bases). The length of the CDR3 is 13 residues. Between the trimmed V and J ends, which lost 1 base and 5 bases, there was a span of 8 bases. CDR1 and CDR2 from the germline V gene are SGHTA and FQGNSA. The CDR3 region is CASSLEGTYGYTF. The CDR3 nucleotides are TGTGCCAGCAGCTTAGAGGGGACTTATGGCTACACCTTC.

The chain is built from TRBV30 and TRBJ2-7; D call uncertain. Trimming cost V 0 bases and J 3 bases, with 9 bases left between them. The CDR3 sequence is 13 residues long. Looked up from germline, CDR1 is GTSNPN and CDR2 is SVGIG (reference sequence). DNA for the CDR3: TGTGCCTGGAGTGTAAACCTAGGCTACGAGCAGTACTTC. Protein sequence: CAWSVNLGYEQYF.

The CDR3 DNA sequence: TGTGCCACCAGTGACCCGACGGGTAGCGGGAGCACGGGCGGGGAGCTGTTTTTT. It is translated as CATSDPTGSGSTGGELFF. This chain connects TRBV24-1 to TRBJ2-2; 9 nucleotides line up with TRBD2. The J segment lost 7 bases and the V segment lost 4 bases, leaving 15 bases of the junction unmatched. This CDR3 is built from 18 residues. CDR1 and CDR2 (germline): KGHDR, SFDVKD.

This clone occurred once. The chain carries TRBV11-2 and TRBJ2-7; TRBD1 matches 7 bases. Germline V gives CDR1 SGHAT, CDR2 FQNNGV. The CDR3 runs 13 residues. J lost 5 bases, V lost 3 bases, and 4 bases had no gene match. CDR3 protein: CASSLTGRNEQYF. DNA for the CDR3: TGTGCCAGCAGCTTGACAGGGAGAAACGAGCAGTACTTC.

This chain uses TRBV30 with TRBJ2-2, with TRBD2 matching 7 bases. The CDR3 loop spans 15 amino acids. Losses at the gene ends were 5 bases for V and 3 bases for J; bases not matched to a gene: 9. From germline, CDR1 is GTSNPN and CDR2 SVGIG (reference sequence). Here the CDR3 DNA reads TGTGCCTGGGCGTGGATCCGGGAGGACACCGGGGAGCTGTTTTTT. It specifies CAWAWIREDTGELFF.

CDR3 nucleotide sequence: TGTGCCAGCAGTTTATGGGCGACAGGGTTGAAATCGGGAGCGAACACCGGGGAGCTGTTTTTT. It specifies CASSLWATGLKSGANTGELFF. The V and J genes are TRBV27 and TRBJ2-2; a weak D match, TRBD1 (7 bases). Trimming pared 1 base from V and 0 bases from J, leaving 24 bases between. The CDR3 spans 21 residues. From germline, CDR1 is MNHEY and CDR2 SMNVEV (reference sequence).

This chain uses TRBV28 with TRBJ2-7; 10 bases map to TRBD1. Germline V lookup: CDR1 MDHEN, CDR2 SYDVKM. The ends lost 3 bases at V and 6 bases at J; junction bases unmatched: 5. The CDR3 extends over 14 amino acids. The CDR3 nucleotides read TGTGCCAGCAGTTTCCGGGACAGGGGTCGCGAGCAGTACTTC. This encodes CASSFRDRGREQYF.

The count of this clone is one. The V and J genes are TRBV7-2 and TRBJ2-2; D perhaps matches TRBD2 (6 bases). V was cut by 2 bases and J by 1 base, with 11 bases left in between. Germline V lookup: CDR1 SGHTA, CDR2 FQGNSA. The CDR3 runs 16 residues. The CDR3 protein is CASSLLGLKNTGELFF. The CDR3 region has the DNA TGTGCCAGCAGCTTACTGGGACTGAAGAACACCGGGGAGCTGTTTTTT.

CDR3 in DNA: TGTGCCAGCAGTTACTATTACAGCTCTGAAGCTTTCTTT. As protein: CASSYYYSSEAFF. V gene TRBV6-2 or TRBV6-3 combines with J gene TRBJ1-1; no clear D gene. Germline CDR1 is MNHEY and CDR2 is SVGEGT. The CDR3 sequence is 13 residues long. Trimming removed 1 base at V and 6 bases at J, with 9 bases between.